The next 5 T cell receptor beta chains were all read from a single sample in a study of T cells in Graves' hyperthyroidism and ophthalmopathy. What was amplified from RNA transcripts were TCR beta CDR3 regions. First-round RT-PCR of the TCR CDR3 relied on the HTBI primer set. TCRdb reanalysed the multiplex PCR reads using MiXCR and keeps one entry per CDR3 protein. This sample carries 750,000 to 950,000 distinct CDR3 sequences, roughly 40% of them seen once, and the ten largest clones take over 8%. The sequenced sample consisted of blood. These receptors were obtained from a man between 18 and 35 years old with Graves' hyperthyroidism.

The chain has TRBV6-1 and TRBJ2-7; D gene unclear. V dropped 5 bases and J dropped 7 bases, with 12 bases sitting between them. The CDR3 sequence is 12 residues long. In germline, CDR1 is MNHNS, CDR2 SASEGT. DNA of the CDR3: TGTGCCAGCAGTTACCCCTGGGGAGAGCAGTACTTC. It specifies CASSYPWGEQYF.

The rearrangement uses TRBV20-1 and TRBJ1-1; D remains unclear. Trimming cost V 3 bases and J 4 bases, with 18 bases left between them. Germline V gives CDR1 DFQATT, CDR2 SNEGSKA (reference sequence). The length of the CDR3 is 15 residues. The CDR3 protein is CSASGLEARGTEAFF. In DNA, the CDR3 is TGCAGTGCTAGCGGGCTTGAGGCCCGAGGCACTGAAGCTTTCTTT.

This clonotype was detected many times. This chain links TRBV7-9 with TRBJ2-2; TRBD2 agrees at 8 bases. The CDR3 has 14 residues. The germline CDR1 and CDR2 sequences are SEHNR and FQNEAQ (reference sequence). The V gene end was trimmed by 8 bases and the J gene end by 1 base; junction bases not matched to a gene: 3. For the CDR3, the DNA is TGTGCCAGCGTACTAGCGGAGAACACCGGGGAGCTGTTTTTT. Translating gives CASVLAENTGELFF. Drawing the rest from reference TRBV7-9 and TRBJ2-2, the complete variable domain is DTGVSQNPRHKITKRGQNVTFRCDPISEHNRLYWYRQTLGQGPEFLTYFQNEAQLEKSRLLSDRFSAERPKGSFSTLEIQRTEQGDSAMYLCASVLAENTGELFFGEGSRLTVL.

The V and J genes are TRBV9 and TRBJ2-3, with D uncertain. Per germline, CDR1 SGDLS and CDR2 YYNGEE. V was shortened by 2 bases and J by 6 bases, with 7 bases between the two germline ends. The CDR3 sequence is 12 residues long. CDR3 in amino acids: CASSVGYDTQYF. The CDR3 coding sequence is TGTGCCAGCAGCGTGGGATACGATACGCAGTATTTT. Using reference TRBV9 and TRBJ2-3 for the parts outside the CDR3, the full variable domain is DSGVTQTPKHLITATGQRVTLRCSPRSGDLSVYWYQQSLDQGLQFLIQYYNGEERAKGNILERFSAQQFPDLHSELNLSSLELGDSALYFCASSVGYDTQYFGPGTRLTVL.

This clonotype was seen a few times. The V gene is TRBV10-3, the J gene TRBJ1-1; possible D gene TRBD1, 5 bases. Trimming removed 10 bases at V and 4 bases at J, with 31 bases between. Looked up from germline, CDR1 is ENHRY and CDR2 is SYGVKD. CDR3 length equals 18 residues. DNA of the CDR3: TGTGCCACCACTATGAGGTCCGTGGGGGGTTCATGGAGCACTGAAGCTTTCTTT. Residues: CATTMRSVGGSWSTEAFF.